One and the same sample provided the 24 T cell receptor beta chains below, sequenced in a study of cytomegalovirus exposure and HLA in healthy donors. TCRdb's table, derived via immunoSEQ multiplex PCR, lists solely in-frame clones and lacks some. This sample carries about 74,000 clones, roughly 94% of them seen once, and the ten largest clones take 1.5% to 2%. Sequencing used PBMCs. The source is a woman aged 18-35 years in good health and CMV-seropositive.

A single count supports this clone. The chain has TRBV20-1 and TRBJ2-1; 8 nucleotides align to TRBD2. V was pared by 3 bases and J by 13 bases, with 2 bases of the junction left unmatched. The CDR3 runs to 10 residues. CDR1 is DFQATT and CDR2 is SNEGSKA in the germline V gene (reference sequence). The CDR3 region is CSASRGGQFF. CDR3 DNA sequence: TGCAGTGCTAGTCGGGGGGGTCAGTTCTTC.

A remark on this clone: A much larger clone differs by one base, so this may be a read error. The chain employs TRBV7-2 and TRBJ1-1; 7 bases match TRBD1. The CDR3 totals 14 residues. CDR1 SGHTA and CDR2 FQGNSA come from the germline V gene. Trimming cost V 5 bases and J 1 base; bases outside gene matches: 4. CDR3 bases: TGTGCCAGCAGCCCCGGGACAGCGAACACTGAAGCTTTCTTT. Translating gives CASSPGTANTEAFF.

The V and J genes are TRBV7-9 and TRBJ1-3; D remains ambiguous. The CDR3 runs 16 residues. Trimming cost V 5 bases and J 0 bases, with 14 bases left between them. Germline lookup yields CDR1 SEHNR and CDR2 FQNEAQ (reference sequence). The CDR3 loop reads CASSRNEDSSGNTIYF. Written as DNA, the CDR3 is TGTGCCAGCAGCCGAAATGAGGATAGCTCTGGAAACACCATATATTTT.

This chain uses TRBV2 with TRBJ2-1; D unresolved. This CDR3 has 14 residues. V lost 5 bases, J lost 6 bases, and 14 bases lay in between. CDR1 and CDR2 from the germline V gene are SNHLY and FYNNEI. The CDR3, as DNA: TGTGCCAGCAGTATGGTGGGCACGACCAATGAGCAGTTCTTC. Its protein product is CASSMVGTTNEQFF.

This clone was observed a handful of times. The chain combines TRBV6-4 with TRBJ2-3; TRBD1 matches at 9 bases. Germline values: CDR1 MRHNA, CDR2 SNTAGT. CDR3 length: 14 amino acids. V gave up 5 bases and J gave up 3 bases; unmatched junction bases: 3. The CDR3 bases are TGTGCCAGCAGTAGGACAGGGGAAACAGATACGCAGTATTTT. The encoded protein is CASSRTGETDTQYF.

The chain is built from TRBV7-8 and TRBJ1-3, with D possibly TRBD1 on 6 matching bases. V was shortened by 0 bases and J by 2 bases, with 23 bases between the two germline ends. This CDR3 has 20 amino acids. CDR1 is SGHVS, CDR2 FQNEAQ, per germline. Here the CDR3 reads CASSLAVVRQEIFPGNTIYF. Written as DNA, the CDR3 is TGTGCCAGCAGCTTAGCGGTTGTGCGACAGGAGATTTTTCCTGGAAACACCATATATTTT.

The chain is built from TRBV5-4 and TRBJ2-1; maybe TRBD1 (6 bases). Trimming pared 2 bases from V and 0 bases from J, leaving 9 bases between. Germline-derived CDR1 and CDR2 are SGHNT and YYREEE (reference sequence). This CDR3 spans 15 amino acids. The CDR3, as DNA: TGTGCCAGCAGCTTTCCAGGGGCCTCCTACAATGAGCAGTTCTTC. This gives the protein CASSFPGASYNEQFF.

The chain carries TRBV2 and TRBJ2-7, with 7 nucleotides matching TRBD1. The junction had 4 bases not matched to a gene; V was cut back by 0 bases and J by 5 bases. The germline V gene has CDR1 SNHLY and CDR2 FYNNEI. The CDR3 extends over 14 amino acids. The CDR3 sequence is CASSEAQGVHEQYF. The CDR3 nucleotides are TGTGCCAGCAGTGAAGCCCAGGGGGTCCACGAGCAGTACTTC.

This clone was recorded once. The rearrangement links TRBV10-3 to TRBJ2-1, with D possibly being TRBD2 (6 bases). The V end lost 11 bases, the J end lost 0 bases, and 17 bases lay between the germline ends. Germline CDR1 ENHRY, CDR2 SYGVKD. CDR3 length: 15 residues. The DNA of the CDR3 is TGTGCCTTCGCTAGCGTCCCGAGCTCCTACAATGAGCAGTTCTTC. Translation: CAFASVPSSYNEQFF.

V and J are TRBV19 and TRBJ2-7; tentatively, D is TRBD1 (7 bases). V lost 5 bases and J 7 bases, leaving 12 bases between the germline ends. CDR1 LNHDA and CDR2 SQIVND come from the germline V gene (reference sequence). CDR3 length: 12 residues. As DNA, the CDR3 is TGTGCCAGTAGTGGCGGGACAGCGGAGCAGTACTTC. Amino acids: CASSGGTAEQYF.

The chain links TRBV5-1 to TRBJ2-1; 8 bases match TRBD1. Losses at the gene ends were 4 bases for V and 8 bases for J; bases not matched to a gene: 8. This CDR3 is 14 amino acids long. Per germline, CDR1 SGHRS and CDR2 YFSETQ. The CDR3 coding sequence is TGCGCCAGCAGCGGATCAACAGGGGGGTATGAGCAGTTCTTC. As protein: CASSGSTGGYEQFF. The full variable domain, its missing parts supplied by reference TRBV5-1 and TRBJ2-1, is KAGVTQTPRYLIKTRGQQVTLSCSPISGHRSVSWYQQTPGQGLQFLFEYFSETQRNKGNFPGRFSGRQFSNSRSEMNVSTLELGDSALYLCASSGSTGGYEQFFGPGTRLTVL.

The chain uses TRBV7-9 and TRBJ1-1; 9 bases map to TRBD1. The germline CDR1 and CDR2 sequences are SEHNR and FQNEAQ (reference sequence). The CDR3 has 14 residues. V dropped 6 bases and J dropped 5; count of bases not matched to a gene: 7. In nucleotides, the CDR3 is TGTGCCAGCAGGTCCACAGGGGGCCAAACTGAAGCTTTCTTT. This encodes CASRSTGGQTEAFF.

This clone was counted once. CDR3: CASSLGPEGGPLGSETQYF. Written as DNA, the CDR3 is TGTGCCAGCAGCTTAGGACCAGAAGGGGGCCCCCTGGGAAGTGAGACCCAGTACTTC. This chain joins TRBV7-6 and TRBJ2-5; 7 bases agree with TRBD1. Per the germline V gene, CDR1 is SGHVS and CDR2 is FNYEAQ. The CDR3 extends over 19 amino acids. Trimming cost V 1 base and J 5 bases; bases outside gene matches: 19.

This sequence joins TRBV7-6 and TRBJ2-1, with 8 bases that match TRBD2. CDR1 and CDR2 from the germline V gene are SGHVS and FNYEAQ. This CDR3 is built from 18 residues. Germline trimming cut 0 bases from V and 3 bases from J; bases unmatched to any gene: 10. The CDR3 protein is CASSLARSGGKFYNEQFF. The CDR3 DNA reads as TGTGCCAGCAGCTTAGCGCGGAGCGGGGGCAAATTCTACAATGAGCAGTTCTTC. Supplemented by reference TRBV7-6 and TRBJ2-1, the full variable domain reads GAGVSQSPRYKVTKRGQDVALRCDPISGHVSLYWYRQALGQGPEFLTYFNYEAQQDKSGLPNDRFSAERPEGSISTLTIQRTEQRDSAMYRCASSLARSGGKFYNEQFFGPGTRLTVL.

This clone was picked up a small number of times. This chain joins TRBV6-1 and TRBJ2-1, with TRBD2 matching 10 bases. Germline V CDR1 and CDR2: MNHNS, SASEGT. CDR3 length: 15 amino acids. Trimming cost V 8 bases and J 7 bases; bases outside gene matches: 11. CDR3 loop: CASGKLAGEVNEQFF. CDR3 nucleotides: TGTGCCAGCGGAAAGCTAGCGGGGGAAGTGAATGAGCAGTTCTTC.

The chain is built from TRBV6-5 and TRBJ2-2; 11 bases match TRBD2. The CDR3 is 13 amino acids. V gave up 6 bases and J gave up 7 bases; unmatched junction bases: 1. Germline V gives CDR1 MNHEY, CDR2 SVGAGI. The CDR3 bases are TGTGCCAGCAGGACTAGCGGGGTCGGGGAGCTGTTTTTT. Translation gives CASRTSGVGELFF.

The chain joins TRBV5-1 to TRBJ1-1; D unclear. CDR1 and CDR2 (germline): SGHRS, YFSETQ. Trimming left V 1 base short and J 0 bases short, with 13 bases between. The length of the CDR3 is 16 residues. CDR3 loop: CASSLRQTNMNTEAFF. The CDR3 coding sequence is TGCGCCAGCAGCTTGAGGCAGACTAACATGAACACTGAAGCTTTCTTT.

V is TRBV18 and J is TRBJ2-5; tentative D call: TRBD1 (6 bases). V was trimmed by 3 bases and J by 10 bases, leaving 15 bases between them. The CDR3 extends over 13 amino acids. Germline-derived CDR1 and CDR2 are KGHSH and LQKENI. CDR3 loop: CASSPQGGTSQYF. DNA for the CDR3: TGTGCCAGCTCACCTCAAGGGGGTACGAGCCAGTACTTC.

The J gene is TRBJ2-1, the V gene TRBV5-1; possibly TRBD1 for D (5 bases). Germline CDR1 and CDR2: SGHRS and YFSETQ. This CDR3 is 13 amino acids long. V dropped 7 bases and J dropped 3 bases, with 11 bases sitting between them. CDR3 sequence: CASWGNDYNEQFF. In nucleotides, the CDR3 is TGCGCCAGCTGGGGCAACGACTACAATGAGCAGTTCTTC.

The chain couples TRBV19 to TRBJ1-5, with D uncertain. The V end lost 1 base, the J end lost 9 bases, and 4 bases lay between the germline ends. Germline CDR1 and CDR2: LNHDA and SQIVND (reference sequence). The CDR3 consists of 11 residues. CDR3 sequence reads: CASSIGGPQHF. The CDR3 coding sequence is TGTGCCAGTAGTATAGGCGGGCCCCAGCATTTT.

The chain uses TRBV4-1 and TRBJ1-1; no firm D call. Trimming took off 4 bases at V and 1 base at J, with 10 bases between the two ends. The germline V gene has CDR1 MGHRA and CDR2 YSYEKL. The CDR3 loop spans 14 amino acids. DNA of the CDR3: TGCGCCAGCAGCCCGAACCCAGGGAACACTGAAGCTTTCTTT. It translates to CASSPNPGNTEAFF.

The chain is built from TRBV7-9 and TRBJ2-3; TRBD2 is a possible D gene (6 bases). There are 17 residues in the CDR3. The germline V gene has CDR1 SEHNR and CDR2 FQNEAQ (reference sequence). V lost 5 bases and J 2 bases, leaving 20 bases between the germline ends. The CDR3 region is CASSPTSLALITDTQYF. The CDR3 bases are TGTGCCAGCAGCCCGACCTCACTAGCCTTGATCACAGATACGCAGTATTTT.

This chain connects TRBV10-3 to TRBJ2-7; possibly TRBD2 for D (6 bases). Trimming cost V 6 bases and J 5 bases, with 17 bases left between them. This CDR3 is 14 amino acids long. Germline CDR1 reads ENHRY; CDR2 reads SYGVKD. CDR3 DNA sequence: TGTGCCATCAGGATACCGGGACCGGGAGACGAGCAGTACTTC. Translation: CAIRIPGPGDEQYF.

The chain has TRBV29-1 and TRBJ1-2; no clear D gene. CDR1 SQVTM and CDR2 ANQGSEA come from the germline V gene. The CDR3 has 14 amino acids. The V end was cut by 4 bases, the J end by 2 bases, with 14 bases between. Written as DNA, the CDR3 is TGCAGCGTTGTCGGCTACGCCGGGAACTATGGCTACACCTTC. Its translation is CSVVGYAGNYGYTF.